These T cell receptor beta chains were read from a single sample in a study of CD8 T cell repertoires and HIV-1 epitope variants. Method: immunoSEQ multiplex PCR; TCRdb's copy keeps in-frame clones and lacks some. Of some 87,000 clones listed, 74% are singletons. The sequencing sample was made of uncultured baseline CD8+ T cells from peripheral blood mononuclear cells (PBMCs). The receptors originated from a male donor with HIV. Each CDR3 is given with its conserved first and last residue. A D gene is named only where the DNA matches it firmly. Not all rows give a size; the values are once, few, many and, for expanded clones, a class.

.,once,TRBV28,TRBJ2-1,CASSPLLGAYNEQFF,TGTGCCAGCAGTCCCTTACTGGGGGCCTACAATGAGCAGTTCTTC
.,.,TRBV27,TRBJ2-7,CASSYGRDYEQYF,TGTGCCAGCAGTTACGGCAGGGACTACGAGCAGTACTTC
.,once,TRBV6-5,TRBJ1-1,CASSYLRRKLGTEAFF,TGTGCCAGCAGTTACCTGAGACGGAAACTTGGGACTGAAGCTTTCTTT
.,few,TRBV29-1,TRBJ2-2,CSVNRNTGELFF,TGCAGCGTGAACAGAAACACCGGGGAGCTGTTTTTT
.,.,TRBV21-1,TRBJ1-5,CASTGQGLKPQHF,TGTGCCAGCACGGGACAGGGATTGAAGCCCCAGCATTTT
TRBD1,few,TRBV30,TRBJ1-4,CAWSPGTGSEKLFF,TGTGCCTGGAGCCCAGGGACAGGGAGTGAAAAACTGTTTTTT
TRBD1,.,TRBV5-1,TRBJ1-2,CASTQGGSDYGYTF,TGCGCCAGCACACAAGGGGGCTCGGACTATGGCTACACCTTC
.,.,TRBV6-1,TRBJ2-5,CASSPQGPQETQYF,TGTGCCAGCAGTCCCCAGGGGCCCCAAGAGACCCAGTACTTC
TRBD1,.,TRBV5-4,TRBJ2-5,CASSLIQGVGETQYF,TGTGCCAGCAGCTTAATTCAGGGGGTAGGAGAGACCCAGTACTTC
.,.,TRBV7-6,TRBJ2-1,CASSLGASTSYNEQFF,TGTGCCAGCAGCTTAGGGGCGTCTACCTCCTACAATGAGCAGTTCTTC
.,.,TRBV7-2,TRBJ2-5,CASSLAVASRETQYF,TGTGCCAGCAGCTTAGCGGTAGCTAGCAGGGAGACCCAGTACTTC
.,.,TRBV30,TRBJ1-4,CAWSVPLGQFEKLFF,TGTGCCTGGAGTGTCCCTTTGGGGCAATTTGAAAAACTGTTTTTT
.,.,TRBV13,TRBJ2-6,CASSQGQRSSGANVLTF,TGTGCCAGCAGCCAGGGGCAGCGAAGCTCTGGGGCCAACGTCCTGACTTTC
.,.,TRBV4-1,TRBJ2-3,CASSQTPPGAAGNADTQYF,TGCGCCAGCAGCCAAACCCCTCCTGGCGCCGCAGGGAACGCAGATACGCAGTATTTT
.,.,TRBV28,TRBJ2-3,CASRGGQSVATQYF,TGTGCCAGCAGGGGGGGACAGTCTGTCGCTACGCAGTATTTT
TRBD1,.,TRBV5-4,TRBJ2-5,CASSLGQEETQYF,TGTGCCAGCAGCCTTGGACAGGAAGAGACCCAGTACTTC
.,few,TRBV7-2,TRBJ1-5,CASSPQLGSQHF,TGTGCCAGCAGCCCCCAGCTCGGTTCCCAGCATTTT
.,many,TRBV25-1,TRBJ2-2,CASSEVGLQNTGELFF,TGTGCCAGCAGTGAAGTGGGACTGCAGAACACCGGGGAGCTGTTTTTT
TRBD1,once,TRBV27,TRBJ1-4,CASSPDRTNEKLFF,TGTGCCAGCAGTCCGGACAGGACTAATGAAAAACTGTTTTTT
TRBD1,many,TRBV7-9,TRBJ1-4,CASSFPGQPNEKLFF,TGTGCCAGCAGCTTTCCGGGACAGCCTAATGAAAAACTGTTTTTT
.,.,TRBV10-3,TRBJ2-2,CAIMGQGELFF,TGTGCCATCATGGGGCAGGGGGAGCTGTTTTTT
TRBD1,.,TRBV7-9,TRBJ2-6,CASSFLTGSSGANVLTF,TGTGCCAGCAGCTTCTTGACAGGGAGCTCTGGGGCCAACGTCCTGACTTTC
TRBD1,once,TRBV29-1,TRBJ2-7,CSVEGQGAREQYF,TGCAGCGTTGAGGGCCAGGGGGCGCGGGAGCAGTACTTC
.,.,TRBV15,TRBJ1-6,CATSGRAFTANSPLHF,TGTGCCACCAGCGGTCGCGCGTTCACAGCCAATTCACCCCTCCACTTT
.,.,TRBV2,TRBJ1-5,CASKGMNSNQPQHF,TGTGCCAGCAAAGGGATGAATAGCAATCAGCCCCAGCATTTT
.,.,TRBV5-1,TRBJ2-2,CASSFTITNTGELFF,TGCGCCAGCAGCTTCACGATCACGAACACCGGGGAGCTGTTTTTT
.,.,TRBV27,TRBJ2-7,CASSLFNSRGLPYEQYF,TGTGCCAGCAGTTTATTCAATTCTCGGGGGCTTCCCTACGAGCAGTACTTC
.,.,TRBV5-1,TRBJ1-3,CASSFGQFHSGNTIYF,TGCGCCAGCAGCTTCGGACAGTTCCACTCTGGAAACACCATATATTTT
.,once,TRBV27,TRBJ2-1,CASSLYLSEGEQFF,TGTGCCAGCAGTTTATATCTCTCCGAGGGGGAGCAGTTCTTC
TRBD1,.,TRBV9,TRBJ1-1,CASSPTGAKGEAFF,TGTGCCAGCAGCCCGACAGGGGCTAAGGGTGAAGCTTTCTTT
TRBD1,once,TRBV28,TRBJ1-3,CASYTGGVGNTIYF,TGTGCCAGCTATACAGGGGGCGTTGGAAACACCATATATTTT
.,.,TRBV6-1,TRBJ2-3,CASNEVDTQYF,TGTGCCAGCAATGAAGTGGATACGCAGTATTTT
.,.,TRBV28,TRBJ2-7,CASSPALLPPYEQYF,TGTGCCAGCAGTCCCGCACTCCTACCCCCGTACGAGCAGTACTTC
.,.,TRBV5-1,TRBJ2-7,CASSRTPEGNEQYF,TGCGCCAGCAGCCGCACCCCGGAGGGTAACGAGCAGTACTTC
TRBD2,.,TRBV5-4,TRBJ2-7,CASQGTSGSFGTYEQYF,TGTGCCAGCCAGGGGACTAGCGGGAGTTTCGGAACCTACGAGCAGTACTTC
.,few,TRBV18,TRBJ1-4,CASSTGTELATNEKLFF,TGTGCCAGCTCAACTGGGACGGAGCTTGCAACTAATGAAAAACTGTTTTTT
TRBD1,once,TRBV6-6,TRBJ1-6,CASSMRQGNSPLHF,TGTGCCAGCTCTATGAGACAGGGGAACTCACCCCTCCACTTT
TRBD2,.,TRBV23-1,TRBJ2-3,CASSLQRGSTDTQYF,TGCGCCAGCAGCCTACAGCGGGGAAGCACAGATACGCAGTATTTT
TRBD2,.,TRBV7-9,TRBJ2-7,CASSLLATGGEQYF,TGTGCCAGCAGCTTATTGGCCACGGGGGGCGAGCAGTACTTC
TRBD1,.,TRBV9,TRBJ1-4,CASSVDQGAEEKLFF,TGTGCCAGCAGCGTAGATCAGGGGGCAGAAGAAAAACTGTTTTTT
.,.,TRBV7-6,TRBJ1-2,CASSLGSGAPFYGYTF,TGTGCCAGCAGCTTAGGTTCAGGGGCCCCCTTTTATGGCTACACCTTC
.,.,TRBV29-1,TRBJ1-2,CSVQDQGNYGYTF,TGCAGCGTACAGGATCAGGGGAACTATGGCTACACCTTC
TRBD1,.,TRBV5-1,TRBJ2-1,CASSLGGQNLLDEQFF,TGCGCCAGCAGCTTGGGGGGACAGAACCTTTTGGATGAGCAGTTCTTC
.,once,TRBV5-1,TRBJ1-1,CASSLAAGVGKNTEAFF,TGCGCCAGCAGCTTGGCCGCAGGGGTGGGGAAAAACACTGAAGCTTTCTTT
.,.,TRBV19,TRBJ1-1,CASSSTGGGNTEAFF,TGTGCCAGTAGTTCGACTGGGGGAGGGAACACTGAAGCTTTCTTT